These 20 T cell receptor beta chains came from one sample sequenced in a study of blood T cell repertoires in COVID-19. TCRdb keeps only in-frame clones here, not all; method: immunoSEQ multiplex PCR. The table shows around 250,000 clones, with 85% to 90% occurring only once. Material for sequencing was peripheral blood. These TCRs come from a man in his 60s with acute or convalescent COVID-19.

The V gene is TRBV5-4, the J gene TRBJ1-6; TRBD1 might be the D (6 bases). This CDR3 has 17 amino acids. The germline CDR1 and CDR2 sequences are SGHNT and YYREEE (reference sequence). Trimming cost V 2 bases and J 5 bases, with 17 bases left between them. CDR3 DNA sequence: TGTGCCAGCAGCTTTCTGACAGGCCTGTACGATAATTCACCCCTCCACTTT. Its translation: CASSFLTGLYDNSPLHF.

The V call is TRBV18, the J call TRBJ1-1; D ambiguous. Trimming took off 3 bases at V and 1 base at J, with 18 bases between the two ends. CDR1 is KGHSH and CDR2 is LQKENI in the germline V gene. The CDR3 has 17 residues. The CDR3 loop is CASSPRGVFHGNTEAFF. CDR3 nucleotides: TGTGCCAGCTCACCGCGGGGAGTTTTCCACGGGAACACTGAAGCTTTCTTT.

The V gene is TRBV19, the J gene TRBJ1-5; perhaps TRBD1 as D (6 bases). Trimming shortened V by 3 bases and J by 5 bases, and 23 bases separated the two germline ends. The germline CDR1 and CDR2 sequences are LNHDA and SQIVND (reference sequence). This CDR3 has 18 amino acids. CDR3 loop: CASSIPSTGTRGDQPQHF. The DNA for the CDR3 is TGTGCCAGTAGTATCCCAAGTACGGGGACACGGGGTGATCAGCCCCAGCATTTT.

V and J are TRBV28 and TRBJ1-1; unclear D gene. The length of the CDR3 is 15 residues. CDR1 MDHEN and CDR2 SYDVKM come from the germline V gene. V gave up 6 bases and J gave up 3 bases, with 17 bases separating them. In DNA form, the CDR3 reads TGTGCCAGCAGGGCGAGAGGAGGAGGCTACACTGAAGCTTTCTTT. It translates to CASRARGGGYTEAFF.

This clone has just one count. V usage is TRBV24-1 and J usage is TRBJ2-2; TRBD2 is a possible D gene (6 bases). The germline V gene has CDR1 KGHDR and CDR2 SFDVKD. V dropped 0 bases and J dropped 3 bases, with 10 bases sitting between them. The CDR3 has 16 amino acids. CDR3 amino acids: CATSDLSSDYTGELFF. In DNA form, the CDR3 reads TGTGCCACCAGTGATTTGTCTAGCGACTACACCGGGGAGCTGTTTTTT.

The chain employs TRBV4-1 and TRBJ1-2; 8 nucleotides agree with TRBD1. Germline CDR1 and CDR2: MGHRA and YSYEKL. The CDR3 contains 15 residues. V lost 1 base and J lost 4; bases outside the gene matches: 5. The DNA of the CDR3 is TGCGCCAGCAGCCAAGGAGACAGGGGAGTCTATGGCTACACCTTC. Encoded protein: CASSQGDRGVYGYTF.

V and J are TRBV4-3 and TRBJ2-1, with 12 bases aligning to TRBD2. The CDR3 contains 13 residues. Germline V CDR1 and CDR2: LGHNA, YSLEER. Trimming removed 4 bases from V and 12 bases from J; junction bases left unmatched: 4. The CDR3 DNA follows: TGCGCCAGCAGCCCCGGGACTAGCGGGTGGCAGTTCTTC. This codes for CASSPGTSGWQFF.

This chain joins TRBV28 and TRBJ2-7; D remains ambiguous. Germline assignment: CDR1 MDHEN and CDR2 SYDVKM. The V gene lost 4 bases and the J gene lost 2 bases, with 12 bases spanning the gap. The CDR3 runs to 14 residues. The chain's CDR3 is CASSSSGRAYEQYF. In nucleotides, the CDR3 is TGTGCCAGCAGTTCCTCGGGTCGGGCCTACGAGCAGTACTTC. Based on the CDR3 plus reference TRBV28 and TRBJ2-7, the full variable domain is DVKVTQSSRYLVKRTGEKVFLECVQDMDHENMFWYRQDPGLGLRLIYFSYDVKMKEKGDIPEGYSVSREKKERFSLILESASTNQTSMYLCASSSSGRAYEQYFGPGTRLTVT.

This chain joins TRBV5-1 and TRBJ2-1, with D possibly TRBD1 on 6 matching bases. V was pared by 1 base and J by 7 bases, with 15 bases between. This CDR3 is 15 amino acids long. Germline CDR1 SGHRS, CDR2 YFSETQ. Here the CDR3 reads CASSLQGLGSNEQFF. The CDR3 region has the DNA TGCGCCAGCAGCTTGCAGGGGCTGGGGTCGAATGAGCAGTTCTTC.

The chain recombines TRBV14 with TRBJ2-7, with 11 positions matching TRBD2. With V trimmed by 1 base and J by 6 bases, 5 bases remained unmatched. CDR1 and CDR2 from the germline V gene are SGHDN and FVKESK. The CDR3 consists of 15 residues. CDR3 amino acids: CASSQAGTSGPEQYF. The CDR3 DNA is TGTGCCAGCAGCCAAGCCGGGACTAGCGGTCCCGAGCAGTACTTC.

The V call is TRBV6-2 or TRBV6-3, the J call TRBJ2-1; D is perhaps TRBD1 (6 bases). V was trimmed by 6 bases and J by 4 bases, leaving 19 bases between them. The length of the CDR3 is 16 residues. Germline V gene data show CDR1 as MNHEY and CDR2 as SVGEGT. DNA for the CDR3: TGTGCCAGCAGACCTTCCGGGACCAGGGGTTACAATGAGCAGTTCTTC. Protein product: CASRPSGTRGYNEQFF.

This rearrangement joins TRBV7-3 to TRBJ2-5; weak D call: TRBD2 (7 bases). Germline V CDR1 and CDR2: SGHTA, FQGTGA. Trimming took 4 bases from V and 4 from J, leaving 13 bases between them. The CDR3 totals 14 residues. CDR3 sequence (DNA): TGTGCCAGCAGCTCGGCGGGGGCTGGAGAGACCCAGTACTTC. As protein: CASSSAGAGETQYF.

This clone was seen only once. V is TRBV30 and J is TRBJ2-5; D is unclear. Germline V CDR1 and CDR2: GTSNPN, SVGIG (reference sequence). This CDR3 region has 11 residues. The V and J ends lost 3 bases and 5 bases respectively, with 7 bases between them. The CDR3 coding sequence is TGTGCCTGGAGCTCCGTGGAGACCCAGTACTTC. Protein: CAWSSVETQYF.

DNA of the CDR3: TGTGCCAGCAGTCGCCCGAGCTCTGGAAACACCATATATTTT. It is translated as CASSRPSSGNTIYF. The chain recombines TRBV28 with TRBJ1-3; D remains ambiguous. Germline CDR1 MDHEN, CDR2 SYDVKM. This CDR3 has 14 amino acids. V was cut by 5 bases and J by 0 bases, with 8 bases left in between.

The chain links TRBV27 to TRBJ1-4, with D perhaps TRBD1 (6 bases). The V and J ends lost 6 bases and 8 bases respectively, with 16 bases between them. The CDR3 covers 14 residues. The germline V gene encodes CDR1 MNHEY and CDR2 SMNVEV (reference sequence). The CDR3 region has the DNA TGTGCCAGCAGAAACACAGGGACCCGAGAAAAACTGTTTTTT. It codes for CASRNTGTREKLFF.

The table lists this clone with many counts. The J gene is TRBJ1-5, the V gene TRBV3-1 (or the pseudogene TRBV3-2); D is ambiguous. Between the trimmed V and J ends, which lost 1 base and 7 bases, there was a span of 8 bases. Germline V lookup: CDR1 LGHDT, CDR2 YNNKEL (reference sequence). The CDR3 spans 13 residues. CDR3 bases: TGTGCCAGCAGCCAAGTAGCGGGGCAGCCCCAGCATTTT. Translation: CASSQVAGQPQHF.

The J gene is TRBJ2-2, the V gene TRBV5-5; 9 nucleotides line up with TRBD1. The CDR3 is 15 residues long. J gave up 4 bases and V 3 bases, and 4 bases lay outside the gene matches. Germline-derived CDR1 and CDR2 are SGHKS and YYEKEE (reference sequence). CDR3: CASSYRGLSTGELFF. As DNA, the CDR3 is TGTGCCAGCAGCTACAGGGGGCTGAGCACCGGGGAGCTGTTTTTT. The full variable domain, in which reference TRBV5-5 and TRBJ2-2 provide the parts outside the CDR3, is DAGVTQSPTHLIKTRGQQVTLRCSPISGHKSVSWYQQVLGQGPQFIFQYYEKEERGRGNFPDRFSARQFPNYSSELNVNALLLGDSALYLCASSYRGLSTGELFFGEGSRLTVL.

This clone was found a few times. The chain recombines TRBV28 with TRBJ2-5; 7 bases align to TRBD1. Germline V gene data show CDR1 as MDHEN and CDR2 as SYDVKM. The trim removed 5 bases at V and 5 bases at J, leaving 14 bases unmatched. The CDR3 sequence is 16 residues long. The CDR3 is CASSPRTGSWWETQYF. The CDR3, as DNA: TGTGCCAGCAGTCCGCGGACAGGTTCCTGGTGGGAGACCCAGTACTTC. Using reference TRBV28 and TRBJ2-5 for the parts outside the CDR3, the full variable domain is DVKVTQSSRYLVKRTGEKVFLECVQDMDHENMFWYRQDPGLGLRLIYFSYDVKMKEKGDIPEGYSVSREKKERFSLILESASTNQTSMYLCASSPRTGSWWETQYFGPGTRLLVL.

This clone was observed a few times. The chain has TRBV9 and TRBJ2-3; D is undetermined. V was cut by 0 bases and J by 2 bases, with 10 bases left in between. The CDR3 covers 15 residues. Per germline, CDR1 SGDLS and CDR2 YYNGEE. The CDR3 sequence: CASSVDQQLTDTQYF. The DNA of the CDR3 is TGTGCCAGCAGCGTAGATCAACAGCTCACAGATACGCAGTATTTT.

The rearrangement links TRBV29-1 to TRBJ1-1; no clear D gene. The V gene lost 4 bases and the J gene lost 4 bases, with 13 bases spanning the gap. Germline V gene sequence: CDR1 SQVTM, CDR2 ANQGSEA. The CDR3 consists of 13 residues. The CDR3 nucleotides are TGCAGCGTTGCTTTTAACGGAGTCACTGAAGCTTTCTTT. It codes for CSVAFNGVTEAFF.